Listed below are T cell receptor beta chains from one sample, sequenced in a study of identical twins. TCRdb processed the 5' RACE reads anew with MiXCR; each CDR3 protein has one entry. Among some 590,000 distinct CDR3 sequences listed, nearly 10% were seen once. Another study also made use of these data, one on yellow fever vaccine responses in identical twins.

The sequenced material came from PBMCs. Receptors were obtained from a woman younger than 35 in good health. CDR3s include the opening cysteine and the closing phenylalanine or tryptophan. Fields, in order: D gene, J gene, V gene, clone size, CDR3 DNA, CDR3 protein. A D gene is named only where the DNA matches it firmly. Clone size is shown for a subset of rows, as once, few, many or a class of expanded clone.

D: -; J: TRBJ2-7; V: TRBV29-1; size: few; DNA: TGCAGCGTTGAAGAAAGAAGTCAGGGAACCACCATGACCTACGAGCAGTACTTC; CDR3: CSVEERSQGTTMTYEQYF
D: -; J: TRBJ1-3; V: TRBV2; size: many; DNA: TGTGCCAGTCAAGGAAACACCATATATTTT; CDR3: CASQGNTIYF
D: TRBD1; J: TRBJ2-2; V: TRBV20-1; size: -; DNA: TGCAGTGCTAGAGAAGGGGACGGACAGGGGTTCGCCGGGGAGCTGTTTTTT; CDR3: CSAREGDGQGFAGELFF
D: -; J: TRBJ2-2; V: TRBV27; size: many; DNA: TGTGCCAGCAGTTTCTACGGCGAGAACACCGGGGAGCTGTTTTTT; CDR3: CASSFYGENTGELFF
D: -; J: TRBJ2-1; V: TRBV11-2; size: few; DNA: TGTGCCAGCAGCTTAGTACAGGTGGGAGAATACAATGAGCAGTTCTTC; CDR3: CASSLVQVGEYNEQFF
D: TRBD2; J: TRBJ2-3; V: TRBV29-1; size: few; DNA: TGCAGCGTGAGGCCGGGACTAGGAGGGACAGATACGCAGTATTTT; CDR3: CSVRPGLGGTDTQYF
D: -; J: TRBJ1-1; V: TRBV5-1; size: many; DNA: TGCGCCAGCAGCATAACAAGATCCACTGAAGCTTTCTTT; CDR3: CASSITRSTEAFF
D: -; J: TRBJ1-5; V: TRBV5-1; size: few; DNA: TGCGCCAGCAGCCTGTCGGGGGGGAAGGATCAGCCCCAGCATTTT; CDR3: CASSLSGGKDQPQHF
D: -; J: TRBJ1-5; V: TRBV5-1; size: many; DNA: TGCGCCAGCAGCGCACAATCTGGACAGCCCCAGCATTTT; CDR3: CASSAQSGQPQHF
D: -; J: TRBJ2-3; V: TRBV3-1; size: few; DNA: TGTGCCAGCAGCCAAGATGGGAGAGGGGCTACGCAGTATTTT; CDR3: CASSQDGRGATQYF
D: TRBD1; J: TRBJ2-1; V: TRBV19; size: -; DNA: TGTGCCAGTAGTAGTTCCGGGACAGTCTTTAGCTCCTACAATGAGCAGTTCTTC; CDR3: CASSSSGTVFSSYNEQFF
D: -; J: TRBJ2-5; V: TRBV5-1; size: few; DNA: TGCGCCAGCAGCTTGGAAGCGCAGAGACAAGAGACCCAGTACTTC; CDR3: CASSLEAQRQETQYF
D: TRBD2; J: TRBJ2-3; V: TRBV15; size: few; DNA: TGTGCCACCAGCACCCCTAGGGGCGGGGGTACAGATACGCAGTATTTT; CDR3: CATSTPRGGGTDTQYF
D: TRBD1; J: TRBJ2-5; V: TRBV5-1; size: -; DNA: TGCGCCAGCAGCTTTCTTGGGACAGCACAAGAGACCCAGTACTTC; CDR3: CASSFLGTAQETQYF
D: -; J: TRBJ2-2; V: TRBV30; size: -; DNA: TGTGCCTGGAGTGTTAAGACTTTCACCGGGGAGCTGTTTTTT; CDR3: CAWSVKTFTGELFF
D: TRBD2; J: TRBJ2-7; V: TRBV25-1; size: many; DNA: TGTGCCAGCAGTGCATCAAGGAGAGAGGGAATAGCGGGAGGCGACTACGAGCAGTACTTC; CDR3: CASSASRREGIAGGDYEQYF
D: TRBD2; J: TRBJ2-1; V: TRBV6-2/TRBV6-3; size: -; DNA: TGTGCCAGCAGTTACCAGATGGCCGGGAGGCTAAGTAATGAGCAGTTCTTC; CDR3: CASSYQMAGRLSNEQFF
D: TRBD2; J: TRBJ2-3; V: TRBV29-1; size: many; DNA: TGCAGCGTTGAAGGACTAGCGTCAGGTCCAGATACGCAGTATTTT; CDR3: CSVEGLASGPDTQYF
D: -; J: TRBJ2-7; V: TRBV20-1; size: many; DNA: TGCAGTGCTAGAGATGCCTGGGCAGGAGGGTCCTACGAGCAGTACTTC; CDR3: CSARDAWAGGSYEQYF
D: -; J: TRBJ2-1; V: TRBV4-3; size: -; DNA: TGCGCCAGCAGCCATTCCCTCGGGGACCTCTACAATGAGCAGTCCTTC; CDR3: CASSHSLGDLYNEQSF
D: TRBD2; J: TRBJ2-1; V: TRBV7-9; size: many; DNA: TGTGCCAGCACAACTAGCGGGGTTTACAATGAGCAGTTCTTC; CDR3: CASTTSGVYNEQFF
D: -; J: TRBJ2-2; V: TRBV24-1; size: many; DNA: TGTGCCACCAGTGATGCGGGACACACCGGGGAGCTGTTTTTT; CDR3: CATSDAGHTGELFF
D: TRBD1; J: TRBJ2-7; V: TRBV4-3; size: many; DNA: TGTGCCAGCAGCCAAGATCGTGACAGGGCCTACGAGCAGTACTTC; CDR3: CASSQDRDRAYEQYF
D: -; J: TRBJ2-5; V: TRBV5-4; size: few; DNA: TGTGCCAGCAGCTTGGGAGGGGACCTACAAGAGACCCAGTACTTC; CDR3: CASSLGGDLQETQYF